This T cell receptor (beta chain) was sequenced in a study of regulatory T cells in long-lasting Graves disease. Regarding this clonotype: Its specificity is unknown.

Arm-PCR of CDR3 regions and iRepertoire HTBI primers were the basis on which TCR beta libraries were built. In TCRdb, the multiplex PCR reads were re-called with MiXCR into one record per CDR3 protein. This table has about 530,000 distinct CDR3 sequences, 15% to 20% appearing once. Stated time point: newly diagnosed GD, antithyroid drugs for less than 3 months. From RNA extracted from PBMCs, the TCR library was made. General study points: Fewer public clonotypes were shared by new patients (roughly 910) than by persistent patients (2,741).

From germline, CDR1 is LGHNA and CDR2 YNFKEQ. V was shortened by 0 bases and J by 3 bases, with 12 bases between the two germline ends. The CDR3 spans 15 residues. A further study also used this sample, focusing on T cells in Graves' hyperthyroidism and ophthalmopathy.

This clonotype originated in a woman aged 35-60 years with Graves disease. The chain combines TRBV4-2 with TRBJ2-7; the D is unclear. The input for sequencing was peripheral blood mononuclear cells (PBMCs), taken at new diagnosis, from a patient treated with antithyroid drugs. The CDR3 loop reads CASSQDPGGYYEQYF. Written as DNA, the CDR3 is TGTGCCAGCAGCCAAGATCCGGGCGGATACTACGAGCAGTACTTC.